A selection of T cell receptor beta chains follows, all from one sample in a study of T cell repertoires in ileal Crohn's disease. Produced via immunoSEQ multiplex PCR; TCRdb's table is partial and in-frame only. This repertoire shows under 12,000 clones, around 77% found once; its top ten account for less than 10%. Sample: ileal tissue. Receptors were obtained from an adult with Crohn's disease. The CDR3 runs from the conserved cysteine through the conserved F or W. Each record gives: J gene, D gene, V gene, clone size, CDR3 DNA, CDR3 protein. A D gene is named only where the DNA matches it firmly. Only part of the rows carry a size: once, few, many, or a class if the clone is expanded.

>TRBJ2-1|TRBD1|TRBV6-5|.
TGTGCCAGCTCTGGACAGGGCGACGGGGAGCAGTTCTTC
CASSGQGDGEQFF
>TRBJ2-7|TRBD1|TRBV6-6|few
TGTGCCAGCTCCCGCAGGGGGCCCTACGAGCAGTACTTC
CASSRRGPYEQYF
>TRBJ2-7|TRBD2|TRBV5-1|.
TGCGCCAGCAGCCTGTTCCCCGGGAGGCAATACGAGCAGTACTTC
CASSLFPGRQYEQYF
>TRBJ2-1|TRBD1|TRBV7-4|.
TGTGCCAGCAGCCCCACAGGGGGCTCCTACAATGAGCAGTTCTTC
CASSPTGGSYNEQFF
>TRBJ1-1|TRBD1|TRBV10-2|.
TGCGCCAGCAGACCCCCGGGACAGGGTTCATGGACTGAAGCTTTCTTT
CASRPPGQGSWTEAFF
>TRBJ2-2|.|TRBV15|.
TGTGCCACCAGCACTGGTGGGAGGAGTGCCGGGGAGCTGTTTTTT
CATSTGGRSAGELFF
>TRBJ2-7|.|TRBV6-5|.
TGTGCCAGCAGTTGGGGCACTTCCTACGAGCAGTACTTC
CASSWGTSYEQYF
>TRBJ1-5|.|TRBV16|once
TGTGCCAGCAGCCAATCGATAGGGGAGGTAGGTCAGCCCCAGCATTTT
CASSQSIGEVGQPQHF
>TRBJ2-7|.|TRBV6-5|.
TGTGCCAGCAGTTATCCGGGGTCGGGAGAGCAGTACTTC
CASSYPGSGEQYF
>TRBJ2-1|.|TRBV5-1|.
TGCGCCAGCAGCCCCGCTCTCCCTTCCCTTAGCTCCTACAATGAGCAGTTCTTC
CASSPALPSLSSYNEQFF
>TRBJ1-2|TRBD1|TRBV7-6|few
TGTGCCAGCAGCTCGACCAATCGACAGGGGGCGGGCGGCTACACCTTC
CASSSTNRQGAGGYTF
>TRBJ2-2|.|TRBV9|once
TGTGCCAGCAGCGTAGCCGGGAGAACCGGGGAGCTGTTTTTT
CASSVAGRTGELFF
>TRBJ1-2|.|TRBV4-2|.
TGTGCCAGCAGCCACGAAGGGAGCTATGGCTACACCTTC
CASSHEGSYGYTF
>TRBJ2-3|.|TRBV9|.
TGTGCCAGCAGCGTACAACAGGGAGGGAGGGGAACAGATACGCAGTATTTT
CASSVQQGGRGTDTQYF
>TRBJ1-3|TRBD1|TRBV5-6|.
TGTGCCAGCAGCTTCGGGACAGGGACTGGAAACACCATATATTTT
CASSFGTGTGNTIYF
>TRBJ2-7|.|TRBV30|.
TGTGCCTGGAGTGAGGGAGGAAGTTCCTACGAGCAGTACTTC
CAWSEGGSSYEQYF
>TRBJ1-5|.|TRBV6-1|.
TGTGCCAGCGAGGAGGGGGGGAGCAATCAGCCCCAGCATTTT
CASEEGGSNQPQHF
>TRBJ2-7|.|TRBV2|.
TGTGCCAGCAGTGCCAACGAGCAGTACTTC
CASSANEQYF
>TRBJ1-1|.|TRBV6-1|.
TGTGCCAGCAGGGCGACTCATTCTACTGAAGCTTTCTTT
CASRATHSTEAFF
>TRBJ1-1|TRBD1|TRBV15|few
TGTGCCACCGACAGGGGACAGGGGGTGATCACTGAAGCTTTCTTT
CATDRGQGVITEAFF
>TRBJ2-7|TRBD1|TRBV6-1|few
TGTGCCAGCAGTGTTGGGACAGCCTCCTACGAGCAGTACTTC
CASSVGTASYEQYF
>TRBJ2-3|.|TRBV7-9|few
TGTGCCAGCACTCAGCAGCGGTCTAGCACAGATACGCAGTATTTT
CASTQQRSSTDTQYF
>TRBJ2-3|TRBD1|TRBV5-6|.
TGTGCCAGCAGCCAGGGACAGGGGGCAGGAGATACGCAGTATTTT
CASSQGQGAGDTQYF
>TRBJ2-6|TRBD1|TRBV5-1|.
TGCGCCAGCAGCTGGACAGGGTCTGGGGCCAACGTCCTGACTTTC
CASSWTGSGANVLTF
>TRBJ2-1|TRBD2|TRBV7-6|few
TGTGCCAGCAGCCGCCCGGGACTAGCGGGTGATGAGCAGTTCTTC
CASSRPGLAGDEQFF
>TRBJ2-3|TRBD2|TRBV7-2|.
TGTGCCAGCAGCTTCCTGCTAGCGGGAGGTTTGGATACGCAGTATTTT
CASSFLLAGGLDTQYF
>TRBJ2-5|TRBD2|TRBV2|.
TGTGCCAGCAGAGGGGGGACTAGCGGGGGCCAAGAGACCCAGTACTTC
CASRGGTSGGQETQYF
>TRBJ1-3|TRBD1|TRBV19|.
TGTGCCAGTAGGACGACAGGGAGTGGAAACACCATATATTTT
CASRTTGSGNTIYF
>TRBJ2-7|TRBD1|TRBV5-4|few
TGTGCCAGCAGCTTGTGGGACAGGGTTGACGAGCAGTACTTC
CASSLWDRVDEQYF
>TRBJ2-5|.|TRBV4-3|.
TGCGCCAGCAGCCAAGGTCAGGGGATGGAGACCCAGTACTTC
CASSQGQGMETQYF
>TRBJ1-5|TRBD1|TRBV19|.
TGTGCCAGTAGTACCAACAGGGGCCGCAATCAGCCCCAGCATTTT
CASSTNRGRNQPQHF
>TRBJ1-1|TRBD1|TRBV28|.
TGTGCCAGCAGATCCGACAGGGGATACACTGAAGCTTTCTTT
CASRSDRGYTEAFF
>TRBJ2-7|TRBD2|TRBV7-2|.
TGTGCCAGCAGCTTACTTTTCGGACTAGCGGGAGGGCAGTACTTC
CASSLLFGLAGGQYF
>TRBJ2-1|TRBD1|TRBV9|.
TGTGCCAGCAGCGTAGCTACAGGGGGTGGGATTAACAATGAGCAGTTCTTC
CASSVATGGGINNEQFF
>TRBJ2-2|TRBD1|TRBV7-9|once
TGTGCCAGCAGCCCAGTCGGGACAGGGAACACCGGGGAGCTGTTTTTT
CASSPVGTGNTGELFF
>TRBJ2-1|TRBD2|TRBV19|.
TGTGCCAGTAGTCCCGGAAGACTAGCGGACTACAATGAGCAGTTCTTC
CASSPGRLADYNEQFF
>TRBJ2-1|.|TRBV6-9|.
TGTGCCACGCTTAAACTGAGGAATGAGCAGTTCTTC
CATLKLRNEQFF
>TRBJ2-3|TRBD2|TRBV4-3|.
TGCGCCAGCAGCCTAATAGCGGGGGATGCAGATACGCAGTATTTT
CASSLIAGDADTQYF